The 21 T cell receptor beta chains below all came from one sample that was sequenced in a study of CD8 T cells in ankylosing spondylitis. TCRdb called the 5' RACE reads again in MiXCR, with one record for every CDR3 protein. In the table there are 150,000 to 200,000 distinct CDR3 sequences, about 20% of which are singletons. Sequenced: blood, either unsorted or a sorted T cell fraction (not recorded which). These receptors originate from a male donor between 5 and 29 years old with ankylosing spondylitis or in good health (not recorded which).

There are many counts of this clonotype. The V gene is TRBV3-1, the J gene TRBJ2-3; D ambiguous. The V gene's germline CDR1 is LGHDT and CDR2 YNNKEL (reference sequence). The CDR3 runs 13 residues. V lost 4 bases and J lost 2, with 7 bases in between. CDR3 protein: CASSRWDTDTQYF. The DNA of the CDR3 is TGTGCCAGCAGCCGGTGGGACACAGATACGCAGTATTTT.

The chain employs TRBV2 and TRBJ2-5, with 8 positions matching TRBD1. The J segment lost 4 bases and the V segment lost 6 bases, leaving 4 bases of the junction unmatched. Germline V gene lookup returns CDR1 SNHLY and CDR2 FYNNEI. The CDR3 runs 13 residues. This CDR3 reads CASSRQGLETQYF. The CDR3 DNA sequence: TGTGCCAGCAGCCGACAGGGGCTAGAGACCCAGTACTTC.

This clonotype was observed at least ten times. This sequence joins TRBV12-3 or TRBV12-4 and TRBJ2-1; a possible D gene is TRBD2 (6 bases). The V gene lost 3 bases and the J gene lost 6 bases, with 15 bases spanning the gap. CDR3 length: 15 residues. CDR3: CASSFSGSAGNEQFF. CDR3 in DNA: TGTGCCAGCAGTTTTAGCGGTTCAGCGGGCAATGAGCAGTTCTTC.

This clonotype has a count of ten or more. V and J are TRBV6-5 and TRBJ1-5; D possibly corresponds to TRBD1 (5 bases). This CDR3 contains 14 residues. Germline V gene data show CDR1 as MNHEY and CDR2 as SVGAGI. V lost 2 bases and J 6 bases, leaving 11 bases between the germline ends. For the CDR3, the DNA is TGTGCCAGCAGTTACATTAGCGGGGGTCAGCCCCAGCATTTT. Encoded protein: CASSYISGGQPQHF.

This clonotype was recorded many times. V gene TRBV11-2 combines with J gene TRBJ2-2; D uncertain. CDR3 length equals 14 residues. V dropped 1 base and J dropped 4 bases, with 7 bases sitting between them. Germline V lookup: CDR1 SGHAT, CDR2 FQNNGV. DNA of the CDR3: TGTGCCAGCAGCTTAGGCTCTCGCACCGGGGAGCTGTTTTTT. Residues: CASSLGSRTGELFF.

This clonotype was detected only a few times. The V call is TRBV7-9, the J call TRBJ2-2; D is uncertain. Per the germline V gene, CDR1 is SEHNR and CDR2 is FQNEAQ (reference sequence). V dropped 6 bases and J dropped 6 bases, with 23 bases sitting between them. CDR3 size: 17 residues. CDR3 loop: CASRGLVGQPLSGELFF. In nucleotides, the CDR3 is TGTGCCAGCAGGGGTTTGGTTGGGCAGCCTCTGTCCGGGGAGCTGTTTTTT.

Many counts were recorded for this clonotype. The chain uses TRBV6-1 and TRBJ1-1; D remains unclear. This CDR3 contains 14 residues. Germline V gene data show CDR1 as MNHNS and CDR2 as SASEGT. Trimming pared 4 bases from V and 5 bases from J, leaving 14 bases between. In nucleotides, the CDR3 is TGTGCCAGCAGTGGTGGCGTCGGGTGGACTGAAGCTTTCTTT. It yields the protein CASSGGVGWTEAFF.

This clonotype was observed many times. The chain is built from TRBV6-2 or TRBV6-3 and TRBJ2-1, with D hard to call. Between the trimmed V and J ends, which lost 6 bases and 0 bases, there was a span of 12 bases. CDR1 is MNHEY and CDR2 is SVGEGT in the germline V gene. The CDR3 is 15 residues long. CDR3: CASSPSFGSYNEQFF. The CDR3 DNA sequence: TGTGCCAGCAGCCCTAGTTTCGGCTCCTACAATGAGCAGTTCTTC.

This clonotype was recorded many times. The chain employs TRBV7-2 and TRBJ2-7; no clear D gene. The length of the CDR3 is 15 residues. Per germline, CDR1 SGHTA and CDR2 FQGNSA. Trimming left V 5 bases short and J 0 bases short, with 14 bases between. CDR3 loop: CASSPISSFSYEQYF. The CDR3, as DNA: TGTGCCAGCAGCCCCATCAGCTCGTTCTCCTACGAGCAGTACTTC.

This clonotype was counted ten times or more. The V gene is TRBV24-1, the J gene TRBJ2-1; a weak D match, TRBD1 (5 bases). V was pared by 3 bases and J by 4 bases, with 18 bases between. The V gene's germline CDR1 is KGHDR and CDR2 SFDVKD. CDR3 length: 17 amino acids. The CDR3 bases are TGTGCCACCAGTGATGGGGCCATGACTCGGTCGTACAATGAGCAGTTCTTC. Amino acids: CATSDGAMTRSYNEQFF.

The V call is TRBV29-1, the J call TRBJ1-1; 8 bases align to TRBD1. This CDR3 contains 15 residues. From germline, CDR1 is SQVTM and CDR2 ANQGSEA. V gave up 4 bases and J gave up 0 bases; unmatched junction bases: 7. The CDR3 loop is CSVATDRGMNTEAFF. In DNA, the CDR3 is TGCAGCGTTGCTACCGACAGGGGCATGAACACTGAAGCTTTCTTT.

This clonotype was recorded only once. Likely a read error: the CDR3 ends without its conserved phenylalanine or tryptophan. The chain carries TRBV5-4 and TRBJ2-3; possible D gene TRBD2, 5 bases. Germline values: CDR1 SGHNT, CDR2 YYREEE (reference sequence). This CDR3 has 14 amino acids. V dropped 4 bases and J dropped 3 bases, with 12 bases sitting between them. CDR3 sequence reads: CASSPITGTDTQYL. Written as DNA, the CDR3 is TGTGCCAGCAGCCCCATTACGGGGACAGATACGCAGTATCTT.

This clonotype has at least ten counts. The chain recombines TRBV7-2 with TRBJ2-3; TRBD2 matches 8 bases. CDR1 is SGHTA, CDR2 FQGNSA, per germline. With 1 base clipped from V and 6 bases from J, the junction kept 6 bases outside the gene matches. This CDR3 spans 15 amino acids. Written as DNA, the CDR3 is TGTGCCAGCAGCTTAGACGGGAGGGCGGGGGATACGCAGTATTTT. Protein sequence: CASSLDGRAGDTQYF.

In its sample, this clonotype was seen many times. The J gene is TRBJ2-5, the V gene TRBV6-6, with D possibly being TRBD2 (6 bases). The CDR3 has 13 residues. Germline assignment: CDR1 MNHNY and CDR2 SVGAGI (reference sequence). The V end was cut by 10 bases, the J end by 3 bases, with 15 bases between. The CDR3 protein is CATRESAEETQYF. The CDR3 coding sequence is TGTGCCACACGGGAGTCAGCGGAAGAGACCCAGTACTTC.

This clonotype was observed at least ten times. V usage is TRBV12-3 or TRBV12-4 and J usage is TRBJ1-5, with 7 positions matching TRBD1. The junction had 19 bases not matched to a gene; V was cut back by 5 bases and J by 6 bases. This CDR3 comprises 18 residues. The CDR3 is CASSDTGTAGRPGQPQHF. Written as DNA, the CDR3 is TGTGCCAGCAGTGATACCGGGACAGCTGGTAGACCGGGTCAGCCCCAGCATTTT.

This clonotype was seen repeatedly, ten times or more. The chain couples TRBV15 to TRBJ2-5, with unresolved D. The CDR3 extends over 12 amino acids. Trimming took off 0 bases at V and 7 bases at J, with 6 bases between the two ends. The germline CDR1 and CDR2 sequences are LNHNV and YYDKDF (reference sequence). The DNA for the CDR3 is TGTGCCACCAGCAGAGATACGTGGACCCAGTACTTC. Its protein is CATSRDTWTQYF.

This clonotype was observed once. The chain employs TRBV20-1 and TRBJ2-5; TRBD1 might be the D (6 bases). Germline V gene data show CDR1 as DFQATT and CDR2 as SNEGSKA (reference sequence). This CDR3 comprises 14 residues. V was trimmed by 6 bases and J by 5 bases, leaving 19 bases between them. CDR3 sequence reads: CSAQTPRGHETQYF. The DNA of the CDR3 is TGCAGTGCCCAAACCCCCAGGGGACACGAGACCCAGTACTTC.

This clonotype was seen repeatedly, ten times or more. The chain couples TRBV29-1 to TRBJ1-6; no firm D call. The ends were cut back, 4 bases at V and 8 bases at J, with 6 bases in the middle. The CDR3 extends over 11 amino acids. Germline CDR1 SQVTM, CDR2 ANQGSEA. The CDR3: CSVGQDSPLHF. The CDR3 DNA reads as TGCAGCGTTGGGCAGGATTCACCCCTCCACTTT.

This clonotype has just a few counts. The rearrangement uses TRBV24-1 and TRBJ2-1, with 7 bases lining up with TRBD2. The CDR3 is 15 amino acids. The germline CDR1 and CDR2 sequences are KGHDR and SFDVKD. V lost 1 base, J lost 6 bases, and 5 bases stayed unmatched. CDR3 region: CATSDFGLGGNEQFF. The CDR3 coding sequence is TGTGCCACCAGTGATTTCGGACTAGGAGGCAATGAGCAGTTCTTC.

This clonotype has at least ten counts. The rearrangement links TRBV15 to TRBJ2-1; D is perhaps TRBD2 (6 bases). Deletions cut 3 bases from V and 7 bases from J, with 16 bases between. CDR1 is LNHNV and CDR2 is YYDKDF in the germline V gene (reference sequence). CDR3 length: 15 residues. The CDR3 loop is CATSSISGLQNEQFF. The CDR3 DNA is TGTGCCACCAGCAGCATAAGCGGGCTTCAGAATGAGCAGTTCTTC.

The sample holds many counts of this clonotype. This chain links TRBV20-1 with TRBJ2-3; 8 bases map to TRBD1. V lost 5 bases and J lost 0; bases outside the gene matches: 4. Germline V gene lookup returns CDR1 DFQATT and CDR2 SNEGSKA (reference sequence). This CDR3 has 14 residues. DNA of the CDR3: TGCAGTGCTCCTGACAGGGGTAGCACAGATACGCAGTATTTT. It yields the protein CSAPDRGSTDTQYF.